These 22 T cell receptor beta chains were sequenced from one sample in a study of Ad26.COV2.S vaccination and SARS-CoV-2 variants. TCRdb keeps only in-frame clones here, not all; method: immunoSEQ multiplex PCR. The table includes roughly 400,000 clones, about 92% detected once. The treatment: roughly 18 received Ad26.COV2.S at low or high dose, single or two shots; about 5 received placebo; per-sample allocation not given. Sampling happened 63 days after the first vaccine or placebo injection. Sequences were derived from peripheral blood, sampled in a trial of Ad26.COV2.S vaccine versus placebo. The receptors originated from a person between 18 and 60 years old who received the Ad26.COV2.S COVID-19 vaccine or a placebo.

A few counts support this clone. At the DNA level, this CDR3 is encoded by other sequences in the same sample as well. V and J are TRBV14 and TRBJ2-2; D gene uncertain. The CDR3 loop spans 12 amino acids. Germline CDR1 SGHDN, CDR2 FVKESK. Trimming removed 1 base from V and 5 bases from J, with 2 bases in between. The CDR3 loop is CASSQVTGELFF. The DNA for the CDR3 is TGTGCCAGCAGCCAAGTAACCGGGGAGCTGTTTTTT.

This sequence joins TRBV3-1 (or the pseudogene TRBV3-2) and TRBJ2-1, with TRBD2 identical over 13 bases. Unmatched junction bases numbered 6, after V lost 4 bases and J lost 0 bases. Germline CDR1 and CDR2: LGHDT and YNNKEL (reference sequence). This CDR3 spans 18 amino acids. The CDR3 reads CASSPGLAGPSSYNEQFF. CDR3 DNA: TGTGCCAGCAGCCCGGGACTAGCGGGACCCAGCTCCTACAATGAGCAGTTCTTC.

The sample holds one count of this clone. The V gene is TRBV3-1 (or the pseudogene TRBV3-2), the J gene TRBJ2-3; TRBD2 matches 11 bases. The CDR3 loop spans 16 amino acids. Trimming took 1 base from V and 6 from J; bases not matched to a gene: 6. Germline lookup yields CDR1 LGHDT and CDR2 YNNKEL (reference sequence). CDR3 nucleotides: TGTGCCAGCAGCCAAGTAATAGCGGGAGGGGGGGATACGCAGTATTTT. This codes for CASSQVIAGGGDTQYF.

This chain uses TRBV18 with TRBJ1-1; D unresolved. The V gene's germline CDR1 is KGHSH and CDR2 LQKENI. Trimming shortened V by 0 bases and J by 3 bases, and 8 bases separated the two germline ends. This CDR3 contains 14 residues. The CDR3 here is CASSPPSLDTEAFF. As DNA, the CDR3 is TGTGCCAGCTCACCACCAAGTTTAGACACTGAAGCTTTCTTT. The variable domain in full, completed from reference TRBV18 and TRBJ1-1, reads NAGVMQNPRHLVRRRGQEARLRCSPMKGHSHVYWYRQLPEEGLKFMVYLQKENIIDESGMPKERFSAEFPKEGPSILRIQQVVRGDSAAYFCASSPPSLDTEAFFGQGTRLTVV.

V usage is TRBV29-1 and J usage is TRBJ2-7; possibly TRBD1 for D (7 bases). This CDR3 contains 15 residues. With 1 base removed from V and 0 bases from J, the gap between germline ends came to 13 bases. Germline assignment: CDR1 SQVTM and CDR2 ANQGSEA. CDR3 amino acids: CSVEGLGGSSYEQYF. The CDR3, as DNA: TGCAGCGTTGAAGGACTAGGGGGCAGCTCCTACGAGCAGTACTTC.

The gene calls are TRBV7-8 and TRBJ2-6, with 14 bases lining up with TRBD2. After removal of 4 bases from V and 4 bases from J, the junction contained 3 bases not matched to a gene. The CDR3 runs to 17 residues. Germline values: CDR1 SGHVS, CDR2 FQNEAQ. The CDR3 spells CASSSGLAGAGANVLTF. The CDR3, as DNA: TGTGCCAGCAGCTCGGGACTAGCGGGAGCAGGGGCCAACGTCCTGACTTTC.

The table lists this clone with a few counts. Here the CDR3 reads CASSLGSGPHRSPLHF. Here the CDR3 DNA reads TGTGCCAGCAGCTTAGGGTCGGGTCCCCACCGATCACCCCTCCACTTT. This chain uses TRBV7-6 with TRBJ1-6; D gene unclear. Germline-derived CDR1 and CDR2 are SGHVS and FNYEAQ. Trimming pared 1 base from V and 10 bases from J, leaving 17 bases between. CDR3 length equals 16 residues.

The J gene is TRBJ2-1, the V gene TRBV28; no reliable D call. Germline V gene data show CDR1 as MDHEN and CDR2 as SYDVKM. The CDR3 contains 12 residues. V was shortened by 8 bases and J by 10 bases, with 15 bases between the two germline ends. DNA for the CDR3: TGTGCCAGCCAAACCCTCCTTATGGAGCAGTTCTTC. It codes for CASQTLLMEQFF.

The CDR3 sequence: CASSHMGQDGYTF. In DNA, the CDR3 is TGTGCCAGCAGCCACATGGGGCAGGATGGCTACACCTTC. The chain employs TRBV6-2 or TRBV6-3 and TRBJ1-2; D might be TRBD1 (5 bases). Trimming removed 6 bases at V and 6 bases at J, with 14 bases between. The CDR3 has 13 amino acids. Per germline, CDR1 MNHEY and CDR2 SVGEGT.

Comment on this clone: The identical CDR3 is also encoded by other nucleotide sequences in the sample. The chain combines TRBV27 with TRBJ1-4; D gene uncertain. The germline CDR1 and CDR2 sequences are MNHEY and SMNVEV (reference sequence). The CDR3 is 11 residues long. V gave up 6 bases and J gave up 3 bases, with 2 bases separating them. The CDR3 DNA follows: TGTGCCAGCAGGGCTAATGAAAAACTGTTTTTT. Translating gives CASRANEKLFF. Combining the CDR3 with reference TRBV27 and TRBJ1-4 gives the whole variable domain EAQVTQNPRYLITVTGKKLTVTCSQNMNHEYMSWYRQDPGLGLRQIYYSMNVEVTDKGDVPEGYKVSRKEKRNFPLILESPSPNQTSLYFCASRANEKLFFGSGTQLSVL.

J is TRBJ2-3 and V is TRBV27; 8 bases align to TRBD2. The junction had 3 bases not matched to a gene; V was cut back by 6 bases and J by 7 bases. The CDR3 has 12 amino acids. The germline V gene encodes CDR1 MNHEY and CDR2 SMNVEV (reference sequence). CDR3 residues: CASSPGGHTQYF. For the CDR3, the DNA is TGTGCCAGCAGCCCGGGGGGGCATACGCAGTATTTT.

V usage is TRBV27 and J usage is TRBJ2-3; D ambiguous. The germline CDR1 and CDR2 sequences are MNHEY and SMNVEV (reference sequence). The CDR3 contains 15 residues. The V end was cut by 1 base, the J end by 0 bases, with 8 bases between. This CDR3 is CASSLWAVSTDTQYF. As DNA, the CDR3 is TGTGCCAGCAGTTTATGGGCAGTAAGCACAGATACGCAGTATTTT.

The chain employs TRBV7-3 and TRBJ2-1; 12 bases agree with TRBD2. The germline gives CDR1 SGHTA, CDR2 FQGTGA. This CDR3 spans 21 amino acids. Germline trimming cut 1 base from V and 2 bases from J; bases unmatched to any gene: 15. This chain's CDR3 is CASSLMVRTRLAGETYNEQFF. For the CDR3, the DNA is TGTGCCAGCAGCTTAATGGTACGGACTAGACTAGCGGGGGAAACCTACAATGAGCAGTTCTTC. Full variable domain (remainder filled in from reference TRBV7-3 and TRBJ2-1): GAGVSQTPSNKVTEKGKYVELRCDPISGHTALYWYRQSLGQGPEFLIYFQGTGAADDSGLPNDRFFAVRPEGSVSTLKIQRTERGDSAVYLCASSLMVRTRLAGETYNEQFFGPGTRLTVL.

CDR3 loop: CASSYPGEGGQPQHF. The CDR3 bases are TGTGCCAGCAGTTACCCGGGGGAAGGGGGTCAGCCCCAGCATTTT. The rearrangement joins TRBV6-6 to TRBJ1-5, with D perhaps TRBD1 (6 bases). Germline V lookup: CDR1 MNHNY, CDR2 SVGAGI (reference sequence). Trimming took 2 bases from V and 6 from J, leaving 14 bases between them. This CDR3 region has 15 residues.

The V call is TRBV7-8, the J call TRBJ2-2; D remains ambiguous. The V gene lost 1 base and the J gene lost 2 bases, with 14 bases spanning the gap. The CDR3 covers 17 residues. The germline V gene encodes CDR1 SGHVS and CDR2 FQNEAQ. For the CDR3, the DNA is TGTGCCAGCAGCTTAGTGTCCCGCCTGGGTAACACCGGGGAGCTGTTTTTT. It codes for CASSLVSRLGNTGELFF.

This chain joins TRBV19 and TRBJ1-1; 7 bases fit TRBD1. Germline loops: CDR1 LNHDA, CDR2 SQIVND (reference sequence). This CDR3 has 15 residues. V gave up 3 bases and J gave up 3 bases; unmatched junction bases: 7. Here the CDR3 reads CASSIGKGAYTEAFF. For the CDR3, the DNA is TGTGCCAGTAGTATTGGTAAGGGGGCCTACACTGAAGCTTTCTTT.

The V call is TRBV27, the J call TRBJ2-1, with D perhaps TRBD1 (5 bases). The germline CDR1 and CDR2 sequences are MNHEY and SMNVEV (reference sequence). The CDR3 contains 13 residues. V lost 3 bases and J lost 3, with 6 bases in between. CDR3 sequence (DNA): TGTGCCAGCAGTTTTGACAGCTACAATGAGCAGTTCTTC. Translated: CASSFDSYNEQFF.

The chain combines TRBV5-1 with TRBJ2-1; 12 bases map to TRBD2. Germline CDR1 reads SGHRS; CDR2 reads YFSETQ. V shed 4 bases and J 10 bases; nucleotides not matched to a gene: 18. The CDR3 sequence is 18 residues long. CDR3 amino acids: CASSPGLAGQAGGMEQFF. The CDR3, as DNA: TGCGCCAGCAGCCCCGGACTAGCGGGACAGGCCGGGGGAATGGAGCAGTTCTTC.

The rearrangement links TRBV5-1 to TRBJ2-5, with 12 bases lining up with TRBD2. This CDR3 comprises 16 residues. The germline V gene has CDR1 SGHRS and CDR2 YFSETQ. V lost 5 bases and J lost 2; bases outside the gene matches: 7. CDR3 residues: CASSQRLAGDQETQYF. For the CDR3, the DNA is TGCGCCAGCAGTCAACGACTAGCGGGAGATCAAGAGACCCAGTACTTC.

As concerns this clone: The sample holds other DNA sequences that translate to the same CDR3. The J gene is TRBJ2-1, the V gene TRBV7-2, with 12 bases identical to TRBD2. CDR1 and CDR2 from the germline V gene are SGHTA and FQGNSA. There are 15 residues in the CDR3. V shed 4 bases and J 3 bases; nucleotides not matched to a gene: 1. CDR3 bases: TGTGCCAGCAGCTCGGGACTAGCGGGCTACAATGAGCAGTTCTTC. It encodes CASSSGLAGYNEQFF.

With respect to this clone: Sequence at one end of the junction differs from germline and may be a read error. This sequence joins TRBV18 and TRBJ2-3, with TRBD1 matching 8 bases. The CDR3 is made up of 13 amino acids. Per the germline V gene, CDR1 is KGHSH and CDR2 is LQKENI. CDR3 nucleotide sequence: TGTGCCAGCTCACCAGGGTCAGGACAGGGTTGTAGTTTT. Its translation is CASSPGSGQGCSF.

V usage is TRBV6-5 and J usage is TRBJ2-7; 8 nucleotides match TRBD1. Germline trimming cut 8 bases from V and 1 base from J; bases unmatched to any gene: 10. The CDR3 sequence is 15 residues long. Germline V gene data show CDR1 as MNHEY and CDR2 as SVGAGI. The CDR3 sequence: CASQRTGKFSYEQYF. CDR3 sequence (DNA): TGTGCCAGCCAGCGGACAGGGAAGTTTTCCTACGAGCAGTACTTC.